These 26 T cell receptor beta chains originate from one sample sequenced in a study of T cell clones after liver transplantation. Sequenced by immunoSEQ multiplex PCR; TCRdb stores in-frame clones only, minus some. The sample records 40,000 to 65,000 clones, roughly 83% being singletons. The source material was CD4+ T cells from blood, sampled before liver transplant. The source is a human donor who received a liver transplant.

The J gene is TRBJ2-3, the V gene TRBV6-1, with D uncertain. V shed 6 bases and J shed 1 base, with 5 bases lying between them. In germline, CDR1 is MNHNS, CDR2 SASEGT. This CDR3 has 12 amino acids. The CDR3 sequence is CASREGTDTQYF. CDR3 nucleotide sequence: TGTGCCAGCAGAGAGGGCACAGATACGCAGTATTTT.

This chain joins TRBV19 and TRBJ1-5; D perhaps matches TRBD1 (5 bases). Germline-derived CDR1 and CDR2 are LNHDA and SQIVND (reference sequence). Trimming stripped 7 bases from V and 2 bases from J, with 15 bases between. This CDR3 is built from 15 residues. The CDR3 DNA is TGTGCCAGTACTCATCCCCAGGGAGGCAATCAGCCCCAGCATTTT. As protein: CASTHPQGGNQPQHF.

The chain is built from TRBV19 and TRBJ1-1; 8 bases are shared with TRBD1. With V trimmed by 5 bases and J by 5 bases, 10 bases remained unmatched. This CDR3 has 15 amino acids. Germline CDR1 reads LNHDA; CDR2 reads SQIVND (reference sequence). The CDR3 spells CASSVFQGAKTEAFF. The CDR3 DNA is TGTGCCAGTAGTGTCTTTCAGGGGGCTAAAACTGAAGCTTTCTTT.

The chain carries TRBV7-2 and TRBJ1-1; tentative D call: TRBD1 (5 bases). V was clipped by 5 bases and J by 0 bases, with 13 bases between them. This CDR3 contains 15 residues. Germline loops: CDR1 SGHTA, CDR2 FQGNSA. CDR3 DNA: TGTGCCAGCAGCCGATTGGGGGGATTGAACACTGAAGCTTTCTTT. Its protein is CASSRLGGLNTEAFF.

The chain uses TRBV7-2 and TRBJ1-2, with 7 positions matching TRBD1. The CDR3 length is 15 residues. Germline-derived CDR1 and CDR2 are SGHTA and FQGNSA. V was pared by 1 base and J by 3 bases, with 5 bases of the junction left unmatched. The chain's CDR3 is CASSLDGRGYYGYTF. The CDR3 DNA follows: TGTGCCAGCAGCTTAGATGGCAGGGGGTACTATGGCTACACCTTC.

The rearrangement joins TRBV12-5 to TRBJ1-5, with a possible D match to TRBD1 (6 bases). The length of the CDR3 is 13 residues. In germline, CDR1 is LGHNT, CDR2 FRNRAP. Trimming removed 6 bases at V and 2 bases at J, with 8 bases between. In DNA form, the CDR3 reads TGTGCTAGTGGATCAGGGGGCAATCAGCCCCAGCATTTT. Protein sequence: CASGSGGNQPQHF.

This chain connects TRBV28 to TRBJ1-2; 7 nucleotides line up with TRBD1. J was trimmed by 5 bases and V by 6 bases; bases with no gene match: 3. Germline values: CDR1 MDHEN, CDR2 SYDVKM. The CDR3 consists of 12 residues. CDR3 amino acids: CASSGTVYGYTF. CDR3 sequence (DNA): TGTGCCAGCAGCGGGACAGTATATGGCTACACCTTC.

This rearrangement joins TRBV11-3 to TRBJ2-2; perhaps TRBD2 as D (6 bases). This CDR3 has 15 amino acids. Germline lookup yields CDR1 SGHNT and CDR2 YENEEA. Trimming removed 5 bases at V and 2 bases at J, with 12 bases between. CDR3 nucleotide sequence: TGTGCCAGCAGCCGCGGGGCTCCAAACACCGGGGAGCTGTTTTTT. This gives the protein CASSRGAPNTGELFF.

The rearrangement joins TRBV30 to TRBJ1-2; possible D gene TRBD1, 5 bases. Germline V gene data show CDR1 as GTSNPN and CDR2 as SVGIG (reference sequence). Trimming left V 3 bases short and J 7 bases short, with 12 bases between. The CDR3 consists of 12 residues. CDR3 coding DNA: TGTGCCTGGAGCCGACAGAGCCTTGGCTACACCTTC. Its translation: CAWSRQSLGYTF.

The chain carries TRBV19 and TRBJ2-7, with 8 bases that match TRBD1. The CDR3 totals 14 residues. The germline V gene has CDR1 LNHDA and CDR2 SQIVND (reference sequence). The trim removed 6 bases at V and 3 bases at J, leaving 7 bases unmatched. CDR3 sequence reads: CASSQQGVHYEQYF. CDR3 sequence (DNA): TGTGCCAGTAGCCAACAGGGGGTTCACTACGAGCAGTACTTC.

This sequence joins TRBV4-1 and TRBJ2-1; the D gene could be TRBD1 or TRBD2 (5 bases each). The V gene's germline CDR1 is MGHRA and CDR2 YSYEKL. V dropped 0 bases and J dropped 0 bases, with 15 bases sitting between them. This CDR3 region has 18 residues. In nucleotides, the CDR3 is TGCGCCAGCAGCCAAGATGTCGAGGGGCGGAGCTCCTACAATGAGCAGTTCTTC. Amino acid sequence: CASSQDVEGRSSYNEQFF.

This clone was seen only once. The CDR3 is CASSSRTVGEKLFF. CDR3 DNA sequence: TGTGCCAGCAGCTCCAGGACGGTGGGGGAAAAACTGTTTTTT. The V gene is TRBV5-6, the J gene TRBJ1-4; D gene ambiguous. Trimming shortened V by 3 bases and J by 8 bases, and 14 bases separated the two germline ends. Germline values: CDR1 SGHDT, CDR2 YYEEEE. The CDR3 consists of 14 residues.

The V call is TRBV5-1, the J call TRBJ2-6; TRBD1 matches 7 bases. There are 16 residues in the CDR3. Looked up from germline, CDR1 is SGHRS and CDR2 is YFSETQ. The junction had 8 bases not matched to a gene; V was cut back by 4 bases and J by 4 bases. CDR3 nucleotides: TGCGCCAGCAGCCAGGGGACAGTACCCGGGGCCAACGTCCTGACTTTC. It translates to CASSQGTVPGANVLTF. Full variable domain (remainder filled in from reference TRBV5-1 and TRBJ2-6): KAGVTQTPRYLIKTRGQQVTLSCSPISGHRSVSWYQQTPGQGLQFLFEYFSETQRNKGNFPGRFSGRQFSNSRSEMNVSTLELGDSALYLCASSQGTVPGANVLTFGAGSRLTVL.

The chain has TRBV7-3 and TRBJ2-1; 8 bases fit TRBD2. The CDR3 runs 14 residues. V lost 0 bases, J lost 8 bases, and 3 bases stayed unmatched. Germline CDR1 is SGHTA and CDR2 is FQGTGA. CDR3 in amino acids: CASSLTSGTDEQFF. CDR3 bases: TGTGCCAGCAGCTTAACTAGCGGGACTGATGAGCAGTTCTTC.

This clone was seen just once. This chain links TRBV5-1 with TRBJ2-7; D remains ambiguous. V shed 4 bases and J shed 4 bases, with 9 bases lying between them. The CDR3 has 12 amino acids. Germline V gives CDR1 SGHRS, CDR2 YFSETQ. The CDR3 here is CASSLNSYEQYF. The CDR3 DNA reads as TGCGCCAGCAGCCTCAACAGTTACGAGCAGTACTTC.

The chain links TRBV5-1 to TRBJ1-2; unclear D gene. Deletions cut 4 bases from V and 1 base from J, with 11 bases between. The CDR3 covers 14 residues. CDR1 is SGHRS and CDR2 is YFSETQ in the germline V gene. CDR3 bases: TGCGCCAGCAGCGCATTACAGAATAACTATGGCTACACCTTC. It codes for CASSALQNNYGYTF.

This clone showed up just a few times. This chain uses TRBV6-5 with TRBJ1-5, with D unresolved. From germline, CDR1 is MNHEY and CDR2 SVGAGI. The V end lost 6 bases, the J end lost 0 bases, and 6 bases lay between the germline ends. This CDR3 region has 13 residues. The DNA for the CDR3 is TGTGCCAGCAGGCCCTATAGCAATCAGCCCCAGCATTTT. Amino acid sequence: CASRPYSNQPQHF.

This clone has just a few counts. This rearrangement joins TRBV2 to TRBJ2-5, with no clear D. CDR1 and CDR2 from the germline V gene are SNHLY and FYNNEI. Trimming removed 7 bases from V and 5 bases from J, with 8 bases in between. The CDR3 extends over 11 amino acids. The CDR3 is CASKAFETQYF. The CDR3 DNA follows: TGTGCCAGCAAGGCTTTTGAGACCCAGTACTTC.

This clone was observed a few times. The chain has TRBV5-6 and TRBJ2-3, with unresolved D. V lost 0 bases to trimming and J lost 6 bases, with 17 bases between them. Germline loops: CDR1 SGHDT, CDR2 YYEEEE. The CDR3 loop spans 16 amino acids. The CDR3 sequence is CASSLGFSVRSDTQYF. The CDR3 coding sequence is TGTGCCAGCAGCTTGGGTTTCAGCGTCCGCAGCGATACGCAGTATTTT.

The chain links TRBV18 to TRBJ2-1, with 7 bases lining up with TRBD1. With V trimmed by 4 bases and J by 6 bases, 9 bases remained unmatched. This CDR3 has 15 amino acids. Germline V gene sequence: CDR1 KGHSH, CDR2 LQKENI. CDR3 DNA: TGTGCCAGCTCACGATTCACAGGGGAGAGCAATGAGCAGTTCTTC. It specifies CASSRFTGESNEQFF.

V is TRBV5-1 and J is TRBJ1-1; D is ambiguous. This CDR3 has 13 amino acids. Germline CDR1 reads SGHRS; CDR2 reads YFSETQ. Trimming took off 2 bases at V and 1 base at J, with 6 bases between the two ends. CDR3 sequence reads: CASSFRQNTEAFF. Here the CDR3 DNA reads TGCGCCAGCAGCTTTCGCCAGAACACTGAAGCTTTCTTT.

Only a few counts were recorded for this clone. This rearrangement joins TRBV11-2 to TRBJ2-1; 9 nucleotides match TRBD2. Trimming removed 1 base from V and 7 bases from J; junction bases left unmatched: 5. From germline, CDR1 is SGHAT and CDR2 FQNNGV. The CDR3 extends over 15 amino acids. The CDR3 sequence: CASSLGPAGGNEQFF. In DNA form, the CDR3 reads TGTGCCAGCAGCTTAGGACCAGCGGGAGGAAATGAGCAGTTCTTC.

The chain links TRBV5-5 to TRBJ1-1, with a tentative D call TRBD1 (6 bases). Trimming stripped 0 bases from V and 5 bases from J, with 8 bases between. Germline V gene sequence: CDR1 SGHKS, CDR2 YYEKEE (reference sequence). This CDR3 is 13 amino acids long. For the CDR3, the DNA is TGTGCCAGCAGCTTGGAGGGGGAAACTGAAGCTTTCTTT. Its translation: CASSLEGETEAFF.

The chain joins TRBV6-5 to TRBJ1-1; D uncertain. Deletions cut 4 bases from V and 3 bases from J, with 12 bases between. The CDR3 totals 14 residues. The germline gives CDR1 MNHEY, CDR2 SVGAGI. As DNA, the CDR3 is TGTGCCAGCAGTTCTAGGGCGTGGGACACTGAAGCTTTCTTT. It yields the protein CASSSRAWDTEAFF.

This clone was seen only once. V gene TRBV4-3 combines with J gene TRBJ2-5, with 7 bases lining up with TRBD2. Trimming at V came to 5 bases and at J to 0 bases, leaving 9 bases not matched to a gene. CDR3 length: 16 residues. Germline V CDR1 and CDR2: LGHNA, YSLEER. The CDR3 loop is CASSASFGGNQETQYF. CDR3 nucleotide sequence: TGCGCCAGCAGCGCCTCGTTCGGGGGGAACCAAGAGACCCAGTACTTC.

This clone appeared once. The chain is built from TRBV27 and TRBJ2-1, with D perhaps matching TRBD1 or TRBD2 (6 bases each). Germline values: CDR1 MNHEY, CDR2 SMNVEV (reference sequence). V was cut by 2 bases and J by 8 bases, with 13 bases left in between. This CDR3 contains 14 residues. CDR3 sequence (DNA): TGTGCCAGCAGTTTAGCCGGGGGCAGCGATGAGCAGTTCTTC. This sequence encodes CASSLAGGSDEQFF.